A single sample gave rise to the 5 T cell receptor beta chains below, sequenced in a study of T-cell memory formation after mild COVID-19. A single record per CDR3 protein comes from TCRdb applying MiXCR to the 5' RACE reads. The data show approximately 430,000 distinct CDR3 sequences, with 20% to 30% seen just once and around 12% held by the top ten. Specimen: PBMCs or a T cell subset sorted from them (not recorded which). These TCRs come from an adult woman who had mild COVID-19 (a few samples of this study predate the infection). Cell type and time point are not known.

There are a few counts of this clonotype. J is TRBJ2-5 and V is TRBV12-3 or TRBV12-4; D is perhaps TRBD1 (6 bases). The CDR3 sequence is 13 residues long. V was trimmed by 4 bases and J by 5 bases, leaving 11 bases between them. The CDR3 protein is CASSSTGLETQYF. CDR3 DNA: TGTGCCAGCAGTTCCACAGGGTTGGAGACCCAGTACTTC.

This chain connects TRBV11-2 to TRBJ2-7; D tentatively reads TRBD1 or TRBD2 (5 bases each). This CDR3 spans 12 amino acids. Germline-derived CDR1 and CDR2 are SGHAT and FQNNGV. With 5 bases removed from V and 12 bases from J, the gap between germline ends came to 17 bases. The CDR3 sequence is CASSPSPQGRYF. The CDR3 DNA follows: TGTGCCAGCAGCCCTAGCCCGCAGGGTAGGTACTTC.

This clonotype was seen a few times. The chain employs TRBV4-1 and TRBJ1-2, with 7 bases identical to TRBD1. V lost 1 base to trimming and J lost 4 bases; unmatched junction nucleotides: 3. Germline V lookup: CDR1 MGHRA, CDR2 YSYEKL. This CDR3 has 14 residues. The CDR3 sequence is CASSQGPGGYGYTF. The CDR3 coding sequence is TGCGCCAGCAGCCAAGGCCCAGGGGGCTATGGCTACACCTTC.

This chain uses TRBV20-1 with TRBJ2-5, with 7 positions matching TRBD2. V dropped 4 bases and J dropped 5; count of bases not matched to a gene: 7. The CDR3 runs 13 residues. Looked up from germline, CDR1 is DFQATT and CDR2 is SNEGSKA (reference sequence). The CDR3: CSATREFEETQYF. The DNA for the CDR3 is TGCAGTGCTACGCGGGAGTTCGAGGAGACCCAGTACTTC.

This rearrangement joins TRBV5-1 to TRBJ2-2, with D perhaps matching TRBD1 or TRBD2 (5 bases each). From germline, CDR1 is SGHRS and CDR2 YFSETQ. The CDR3 loop spans 18 amino acids. Trimming cost V 0 bases and J 5 bases, with 20 bases left between them. This chain's CDR3 is CASSLVWFRDDRTGELFF. The DNA for the CDR3 is TGCGCCAGCAGCTTGGTGTGGTTCCGGGACGACCGAACCGGGGAGCTGTTTTTT.